The T cell receptor (beta chain) described here comes from a study of blood T cell repertoires in COVID-19. The length of the CDR3 is 16 residues. CDR1 and CDR2 (germline): ENHRY, SYGVKD. Trimming cost V 10 bases and J 3 bases; bases outside gene matches: 11. Using immunoSEQ multiplex PCR, the repertoire was profiled, and TCRdb retains in-frame clones only, with some absent. The sample has some 15,000 clones, about four fifths seen once; the top ten hold roughly a quarter. The sequencing input was peripheral blood. The chain employs TRBV10-3 and TRBJ2-7, with 14 bases that match TRBD2. This TCR was recovered from a woman in her 70s with active COVID-19. CDR3 in amino acids: CASKGLAGAEGYEQYF. The CDR3 nucleotides read TGTGCCAGCAAGGGACTAGCGGGAGCCGAGGGCTACGAGCAGTACTTC.